The clone carrying this T cell receptor beta chain was picked up a small number of times. The CDR3 has 13 residues. The germline V gene encodes CDR1 SQVTM and CDR2 ANQGSEA. With 7 bases removed from V and 6 bases from J, the gap between germline ends came to 16 bases. This entry comes from a study of blood T cells in healthy people across ages. Through a sample-barcoded 5' primer and a J-beta primer mix, a second PCR was run for roughly 7 to 12 cycles. Each TCR beta cDNA got a 12-nucleotide random molecular identifier. TCRdb reprocessed the 5' RACE reads via MiXCR and lists one record per CDR3 protein. This sample has around 990,000 distinct CDR3 sequences, with around 27% found just once. This sample was also put to use in a study of T cells of mothers and their children. According to that study: Related pairs of mothers and children showed slightly higher, non-significant overlap versus unrelated pairs.

The specimen was blood. The chain employs TRBV29-1 and TRBJ2-1, with D perhaps TRBD1 or TRBD2 (5 bases each). This receptor was taken from a girl aged 2-15 years in good health. The CDR3 sequence: CSANRDGSNEQFF. The CDR3 DNA follows: TGCAGCGCTAACCGGGACGGGTCCAATGAGCAGTTCTTC.